This T cell receptor (beta chain) was sequenced during a study of CD8 T cells in Susac syndrome. Reverse transcription used roughly 0.45 to 1 ug RNA and random hexamers. Coverage of TCR beta CDR3 amplification by immunoSEQ multiplex PCR extended to 54 Vbeta and 13 Jbeta. Via MiXCR, TCRdb re-called the immunoSEQ multiplex PCR reads, giving one row per CDR3 protein. The sample records 330,000 or so distinct CDR3 sequences, over 75% being singletons. Sequencing of TCR beta drew on CD8+ and CD4+ T cells from blood. The multiple sclerosis controls were treatment-naive patients with relapsing-remitting disease that was stable or active. Isolation of CD8+ and CD4+ T cells was performed negatively, whereas enrichment of TEMRA cells was done by FACS. V gave up 0 bases and J gave up 7 bases, with 4 bases separating them. Germline CDR1 LNHDA, CDR2 SQIVND (reference sequence). The CDR3 covers 12 residues.

The TCR sequence derives from a human donor with multiple sclerosis. Specimen: CD8+ T cells from PBMCs. The chain uses TRBV19 and TRBJ2-1; no firm D call. The CDR3 reads CASSIDRNEQFF. The CDR3, as DNA: TGTGCCAGTAGTATAGACAGGAATGAGCAGTTCTTC.